Each of the 18 T cell receptor beta chains below was sequenced from the same sample in a study of cytomegalovirus exposure and HLA in healthy donors. PCR amplification relied on 60 Vbeta primers (plus 13 Jbeta primers). Here immunoSEQ multiplex PCR was the method, and the copy in TCRdb shows in-frame clones only, minus some. The sample yields about 140,000 clones, roughly four fifths seen once. Sequencing input: PBMCs. The receptors come from a man younger than 30 in good health and CMV-seropositive.

The gene calls are TRBV6-5 and TRBJ1-3; no definite D call. From germline, CDR1 is MNHEY and CDR2 SVGAGI. Trimming took 0 bases from V and 0 from J, leaving 6 bases between them. The CDR3 is 15 residues long. The CDR3 region has the DNA TGTGCCAGCAGTTACTCCTTAGCCTCTGGAAACACCATATATTTT. The encoded protein is CASSYSLASGNTIYF.

The chain joins TRBV6-1 to TRBJ2-1; 8 nucleotides match TRBD1. The CDR3 spans 18 residues. Germline V lookup: CDR1 MNHNS, CDR2 SASEGT. The V gene end was trimmed by 4 bases and the J gene end by 7 bases; junction bases not matched to a gene: 18. The DNA for the CDR3 is TGTGCCAGCAGTGTGGGCAGGGGGCAACTAGCCCGAGCAAATGAGCAGTTCTTC. Its translation: CASSVGRGQLARANEQFF.

The V and J genes are TRBV27 and TRBJ2-2; D unclear. V gave up 5 bases and J gave up 5 bases, with 6 bases separating them. This CDR3 spans 12 amino acids. Germline V gives CDR1 MNHEY, CDR2 SMNVEV (reference sequence). The CDR3, as DNA: TGTGCCAGCAGTCAACTAACCGGGGAGCTGTTTTTT. It encodes CASSQLTGELFF.

V is TRBV29-1 and J is TRBJ2-7; 7 nucleotides match TRBD1. J gave up 4 bases and V 1 base, and 7 bases lay outside the gene matches. Germline CDR1 is SQVTM and CDR2 is ANQGSEA. There are 14 residues in the CDR3. This CDR3 is CSVEGQDRLYEQYF. The CDR3 bases are TGCAGCGTTGAAGGACAGGACAGGCTGTACGAGCAGTACTTC.

The V call is TRBV29-1, the J call TRBJ2-5; D uncertain. The DNA end favors TRBJ2-7, so the J call may be wrong. CDR1 and CDR2 from the germline V gene are SQVTM and ANQGSEA. The CDR3 consists of 11 residues. Here the CDR3 reads CSVEASYEQYF. The CDR3 region has the DNA TGCAGCGTTGAAGCTTCGTACGAGCAGTACTTC.

This clone was recorded only once. The CDR3 loop is CASSPPGQGTGYTF. The CDR3 DNA sequence: TGTGCCAGCTCACCACCAGGACAGGGGACTGGCTACACCTTC. The chain uses TRBV18 and TRBJ1-2, with 9 bases fitting TRBD1. Trimming at V came to 0 bases and at J to 7 bases, leaving 3 bases not matched to a gene. Germline CDR1 reads KGHSH; CDR2 reads LQKENI. CDR3 size: 14 residues. The full variable domain, completed using reference TRBV18 and TRBJ1-2, is NAGVMQNPRHLVRRRGQEARLRCSPMKGHSHVYWYRQLPEEGLKFMVYLQKENIIDESGMPKERFSAEFPKEGPSILRIQQVVRGDSAAYFCASSPPGQGTGYTFGSGTRLTVV.

This rearrangement joins TRBV10-3 to TRBJ2-7; a possible D gene is TRBD1 (6 bases). Trimming removed 3 bases from V and 3 bases from J, with 12 bases in between. CDR1 is ENHRY and CDR2 is SYGVKD in the germline V gene. This CDR3 comprises 14 residues. The CDR3 sequence is CAISDYGQNYEQYF. The CDR3 nucleotides are TGTGCCATCAGTGATTACGGACAGAACTACGAGCAGTACTTC.

This chain connects TRBV5-6 to TRBJ1-1; weak D call: TRBD1 (6 bases). From germline, CDR1 is SGHDT and CDR2 YYEEEE. Trimming cost V 3 bases and J 2 bases, with 14 bases left between them. This CDR3 comprises 15 residues. CDR3 nucleotide sequence: TGTGCCAGCAGCTCCCCCCGGACAGTCAACACTGAAGCTTTCTTT. Amino acid sequence: CASSSPRTVNTEAFF. Full variable domain (outside the CDR3, taken from reference TRBV5-6 and TRBJ1-1): DAGVTQSPTHLIKTRGQQVTLRCSPKSGHDTVSWYQQALGQGPQFIFQYYEEEERQRGNFPDRFSGHQFPNYSSELNVNALLLGDSALYLCASSSPRTVNTEAFFGQGTRLTVV.

The chain employs TRBV7-9 and TRBJ1-2; D ambiguous. The germline V gene has CDR1 SEHNR and CDR2 FQNEAQ (reference sequence). With 5 bases removed from V and 4 bases from J, the gap between germline ends came to 14 bases. CDR3 length: 14 amino acids. CDR3 bases: TGTGCCAGCAGCCGTCAGGAAGATCCCTATGGCTACACCTTC. It yields the protein CASSRQEDPYGYTF.

The J gene is TRBJ2-7, the V gene TRBV6-5; tentatively, D is TRBD1 (6 bases). Germline CDR1 and CDR2: MNHEY and SVGAGI. Trimming cost V 5 bases and J 2 bases, with 16 bases left between them. This CDR3 spans 15 amino acids. The CDR3 DNA reads as TGTGCCAGCAGTGGTCCTCCGGGGACACCCTACGAGCAGTACTTC. This codes for CASSGPPGTPYEQYF.

The chain employs TRBV27 and TRBJ2-7, with TRBD2 matching over 11 bases. J gave up 4 bases and V 5 bases, and 13 bases lay outside the gene matches. From germline, CDR1 is MNHEY and CDR2 SMNVEV (reference sequence). This CDR3 comprises 17 residues. This chain's CDR3 is CASSVGLAGWFGYEQYF. DNA of the CDR3: TGTGCCAGCAGTGTCGGACTAGCGGGTTGGTTTGGATACGAGCAGTACTTC.

The V call is TRBV11-2, the J call TRBJ2-7; 7 bases match TRBD2. The CDR3 covers 13 residues. V shed 4 bases and J 5 bases; nucleotides not matched to a gene: 5. The germline CDR1 and CDR2 sequences are SGHAT and FQNNGV. CDR3 sequence: CASSSPGGNEQYF. CDR3 DNA: TGTGCCAGCAGCTCGCCCGGGGGGAACGAGCAGTACTTC.

This clone was recorded once. This rearrangement joins TRBV4-1 to TRBJ2-1; 8 bases are shared with TRBD2. Germline loops: CDR1 MGHRA, CDR2 YSYEKL. Unmatched junction bases numbered 1, after V lost 1 base and J lost 2 bases. The CDR3 runs to 15 residues. The CDR3 region is CASSQGSGAYNEQFF. CDR3 DNA sequence: TGCGCCAGCAGCCAAGGTAGCGGGGCCTACAATGAGCAGTTCTTC.

The chain couples TRBV7-6 to TRBJ2-7, with TRBD1 matching over 10 bases. V was clipped by 5 bases and J by 6 bases; unmatched bases: 10. Germline CDR1 SGHVS, CDR2 FNYEAQ. This CDR3 is 15 amino acids long. The CDR3: CASSQGLGQGFEQYF. CDR3 in DNA: TGTGCCAGCAGCCAAGGGTTGGGACAGGGGTTCGAGCAGTACTTC.

The chain couples TRBV5-5 to TRBJ2-7; 7 bases agree with TRBD1. The CDR3 has 15 residues. Germline values: CDR1 SGHKS, CDR2 YYEKEE (reference sequence). The J segment lost 0 bases and the V segment lost 4 bases, leaving 7 bases of the junction unmatched. DNA of the CDR3: TGTGCCAGCAGCCTTACCGGGACAGCCTCCTACGAGCAGTACTTC. It specifies CASSLTGTASYEQYF.

This chain joins TRBV7-2 and TRBJ2-5, with D maybe TRBD2 (6 bases). In germline, CDR1 is SGHTA, CDR2 FQGNSA. The CDR3 runs 13 residues. V lost 5 bases and J lost 5, with 12 bases in between. The CDR3 DNA reads as TGTGCCAGCAGCCCCGGAGGGCTGGAGACCCAGTACTTC. This encodes CASSPGGLETQYF.

The chain couples TRBV9 to TRBJ1-3; 7 bases are a match to TRBD1. This CDR3 has 15 amino acids. Germline V CDR1 and CDR2: SGDLS, YYNGEE. Germline trimming cut 6 bases from V and 9 bases from J; bases unmatched to any gene: 15. The CDR3 reads CASTASAGGQGTIYF. The CDR3 DNA reads TGTGCCAGCACCGCTTCGGCAGGGGGTCAGGGCACCATATATTTT.

The rearrangement joins TRBV30 to TRBJ1-5, with TRBD1 matching over 12 bases. After removal of 2 bases from V and 6 bases from J, the junction contained 8 bases not matched to a gene. The CDR3 has 16 residues. From germline, CDR1 is GTSNPN and CDR2 SVGIG (reference sequence). CDR3 nucleotides: TGTGCCTGGAGTCAGACCGGGACAGGGGGCGGTCAGCCCCAGCATTTT. Protein sequence: CAWSQTGTGGGQPQHF.